The 20 T cell receptor beta chains in this list originate from one sample, sequenced in a study of cytomegalovirus exposure and HLA in healthy donors. Amplification used 60 Vbeta primers and 13 Jbeta primers. Measured with immunoSEQ multiplex PCR; TCRdb has only the in-frame clones, and not every one. The table lists tens of thousands of clones, around 80% of them singletons, with under 3% in the top ten. Sequencing input: PBMCs. All receptors derive from a man aged 45-60 years in good health and CMV-seropositive.

Written as DNA, the CDR3 is TGTGCCAGCAGCGAAGCCGGGACAGGGATGTACGAGCAGTACTTC. Protein product: CASSEAGTGMYEQYF. This sequence joins TRBV9 and TRBJ2-7; 9 bases line up with TRBD1. The J segment lost 4 bases and the V segment lost 3 bases, leaving 8 bases of the junction unmatched. Per the germline V gene, CDR1 is SGDLS and CDR2 is YYNGEE. The CDR3 runs to 15 residues.

This clone was seen more than once but under ten times. The chain recombines TRBV25-1 with TRBJ2-7; D is possibly TRBD2 (7 bases). Germline CDR1 and CDR2: MGHDK and SYGVNS. The CDR3 length is 15 residues. The germline V and J ends were trimmed by 3 bases and 4 bases, with 16 bases remaining between them. The CDR3 region has the DNA TGTGCCAGCAGTGATCGGACAAGGGGGGGGTACGAGCAGTACTTC. It codes for CASSDRTRGGYEQYF.

This clone was observed a few times. The rearrangement uses TRBV19 and TRBJ2-7; 10 positions agree with TRBD2. CDR3 size: 14 residues. Germline CDR1 reads LNHDA; CDR2 reads SQIVND (reference sequence). The J segment lost 2 bases and the V segment lost 2 bases, leaving 0 bases of the junction unmatched. CDR3 in amino acids: CASSILAGAYEQYF. In nucleotides, the CDR3 is TGTGCCAGTAGTATACTAGCGGGAGCCTACGAGCAGTACTTC. The full variable domain, in which reference TRBV19 and TRBJ2-7 provide the parts outside the CDR3, is DGGITQSPKYLFRKEGQNVTLSCEQNLNHDAMYWYRQDPGQGLRLIYYSQIVNDFQKGDIAEGYSVSREKKESFPLTVTSAQKNPTAFYLCASSILAGAYEQYFGPGTRLTVT.

The chain recombines TRBV11-3 with TRBJ1-1; D gene uncertain. Trimming cost V 1 base and J 0 bases, with 15 bases left between them. CDR3 length: 17 residues. Germline CDR1 SGHNT, CDR2 YENEEA. CDR3 in amino acids: CASSLVGSHEVNTEAFF. The CDR3 nucleotides read TGTGCCAGCAGCTTAGTTGGCAGCCACGAGGTGAACACTGAAGCTTTCTTT.

DNA of the CDR3: TGTGCCAGCAGCTGGGTGACCCAGGACAGTATCTCTGGAAACACCATATATTTT. It encodes CASSWVTQDSISGNTIYF. The chain joins TRBV13 to TRBJ1-3; the D gene is possibly TRBD1 (6 bases). The CDR3 has 18 amino acids. The germline V gene encodes CDR1 PRHDT and CDR2 FYEKMQ (reference sequence). Trimming cost V 4 bases and J 0 bases, with 19 bases left between them.

This clone was seen only once. V usage is TRBV4-3 and J usage is TRBJ2-7; weak D call: TRBD1 (6 bases). The CDR3 is 14 residues long. The V end lost 0 bases, the J end lost 6 bases, and 12 bases lay between the germline ends. Germline V gene data show CDR1 as LGHNA and CDR2 as YSLEER. CDR3 in DNA: TGCGCCAGCAGCCAAGACAGAGCAGGGGTCGAGCAGTACTTC. Encoded protein: CASSQDRAGVEQYF.

This chain links TRBV18 with TRBJ2-5, with 10 bases that match TRBD2. Germline V lookup: CDR1 KGHSH, CDR2 LQKENI. This CDR3 is built from 17 residues. V dropped 4 bases and J dropped 1; count of bases not matched to a gene: 9. The CDR3 spells CASSRDPSGGFQETQYF. CDR3 DNA: TGTGCCAGCTCACGGGATCCTAGCGGGGGATTCCAAGAGACCCAGTACTTC.

The chain is built from TRBV7-7 and TRBJ2-2; TRBD2 might be the D (5 bases). Per germline, CDR1 SSHAT and CDR2 FNYEAQ (reference sequence). V dropped 6 bases and J dropped 0 bases, with 14 bases sitting between them. The length of the CDR3 is 16 residues. CDR3 sequence: CASSVSWEPNTGELFF. CDR3 in DNA: TGTGCCAGCAGTGTATCGTGGGAGCCGAACACCGGGGAGCTGTTTTTT.

This clone occurred once. The chain is built from TRBV7-6 and TRBJ2-7; tentative D call: TRBD1 (7 bases). Per the germline V gene, CDR1 is SGHVS and CDR2 is FNYEAQ. V shed 4 bases and J shed 5 bases, with 18 bases lying between them. This CDR3 region has 15 residues. CDR3 amino acids: CASSSQSAGGNEQYF. Written as DNA, the CDR3 is TGTGCCAGCAGCTCCCAGTCGGCAGGGGGGAACGAGCAGTACTTC.

This clone came up a few times. V usage is TRBV11-3 and J usage is TRBJ2-7; possibly TRBD2 for D (5 bases). The germline V gene encodes CDR1 SGHNT and CDR2 YENEEA. The CDR3 is 14 amino acids. Trimming removed 3 bases from V and 5 bases from J, with 14 bases in between. The CDR3 DNA sequence: TGTGCCAGCAGCTTTACTAGTAGTCCAGACGAGCAGTACTTC. This translates into CASSFTSSPDEQYF.

The chain recombines TRBV9 with TRBJ2-7; 13 bases match TRBD2. Germline V CDR1 and CDR2: SGDLS, YYNGEE. The CDR3 is 16 residues long. Trimming cost V 2 bases and J 6 bases; bases outside gene matches: 8. This CDR3 reads CASSVAGTSGTREQYF. In DNA form, the CDR3 reads TGTGCCAGCAGCGTGGCTGGGACTAGCGGGACTCGCGAGCAGTACTTC. Full variable domain (remainder filled in from reference TRBV9 and TRBJ2-7): DSGVTQTPKHLITATGQRVTLRCSPRSGDLSVYWYQQSLDQGLQFLIQYYNGEERAKGNILERFSAQQFPDLHSELNLSSLELGDSALYFCASSVAGTSGTREQYFGPGTRLTVT.

The chain combines TRBV29-1 with TRBJ1-5; D is perhaps TRBD1 (5 bases). This CDR3 has 13 amino acids. Germline-derived CDR1 and CDR2 are SQVTM and ANQGSEA. The V and J ends lost 6 bases and 4 bases respectively, with 13 bases between them. The CDR3 coding sequence is TGCAGCGTGACCGCAGGGCTAAATCAGCCCCAGCATTTT. It encodes CSVTAGLNQPQHF.

V is TRBV25-1 and J is TRBJ1-2, with a weak D call TRBD1 (6 bases). Trimming pared 6 bases from V and 0 bases from J, leaving 11 bases between. From germline, CDR1 is MGHDK and CDR2 SYGVNS. CDR3 size: 14 residues. In DNA form, the CDR3 reads TGTGCCAGCAGGGACAGAACTTCTAACTATGGCTACACCTTC. As protein: CASRDRTSNYGYTF.

This chain connects TRBV6-5 to TRBJ1-2; D remains unclear. The CDR3 spans 12 residues. The V end lost 5 bases, the J end lost 7 bases, and 11 bases lay between the germline ends. From germline, CDR1 is MNHEY and CDR2 SVGAGI. Here the CDR3 DNA reads TGTGCCAGCAGTCAACGAGGAAGTGGCTACACCTTC. Translating gives CASSQRGSGYTF.

The rearrangement uses TRBV7-2 and TRBJ2-5, with D tentatively TRBD2 (6 bases). Germline V gene lookup returns CDR1 SGHTA and CDR2 FQGNSA. The CDR3 runs 15 residues. V was trimmed by 5 bases and J by 2 bases, leaving 15 bases between them. The chain's CDR3 is CASSPPGRGQETQYF. As DNA, the CDR3 is TGTGCCAGCAGCCCGCCGGGGCGGGGTCAAGAGACCCAGTACTTC.

This clone has a handful of counts. The J gene is TRBJ1-1, the V gene TRBV19; D unclear. The CDR3 runs 14 residues. The V and J ends lost 3 bases and 0 bases respectively, with 8 bases between them. CDR1 is LNHDA and CDR2 is SQIVND in the germline V gene (reference sequence). The CDR3 nucleotides are TGTGCCAGTAGTATCCCCCGTATGAACACTGAAGCTTTCTTT. This translates into CASSIPRMNTEAFF.

This clone was found once. The chain joins TRBV28 to TRBJ1-5, with no clear D. Germline values: CDR1 MDHEN, CDR2 SYDVKM. The CDR3 runs 14 residues. Trimming left V 3 bases short and J 6 bases short, with 12 bases between. CDR3 in amino acids: CASSFAGNGQPQHF. The CDR3 DNA reads as TGTGCCAGCAGTTTCGCGGGCAACGGTCAGCCCCAGCATTTT.

V usage is TRBV7-9 and J usage is TRBJ2-5, with unresolved D. Germline lookup yields CDR1 SEHNR and CDR2 FQNEAQ (reference sequence). This CDR3 contains 13 residues. V shed 5 bases and J shed 4 bases, with 11 bases lying between them. The CDR3 region has the DNA TGTGCCAGCAGCCCCCAGAATCGAGAGACCCAGTACTTC. This translates into CASSPQNRETQYF.

This clone was seen a few times. The chain combines TRBV6-1 with TRBJ2-3; 7 bases are a match to TRBD2. The CDR3 spans 14 residues. V lost 9 bases to trimming and J lost 2 bases; unmatched junction nucleotides: 8. CDR1 MNHNS and CDR2 SASEGT come from the germline V gene. In nucleotides, the CDR3 is TGTGCCAGTAGCGGGCCCGAACCCACAGATACGCAGTATTTT. Translated: CASSGPEPTDTQYF.

The chain uses TRBV11-3 and TRBJ2-4; TRBD2 matches at 7 bases. The length of the CDR3 is 13 residues. J was trimmed by 10 bases and V by 5 bases; bases with no gene match: 8. Germline lookup yields CDR1 SGHNT and CDR2 YENEEA. This CDR3 is CASSPWREWIQYF. The CDR3 DNA sequence: TGTGCCAGCAGCCCATGGCGGGAGTGGATTCAGTACTTC.